This TCR beta chain is from a study of blood T cell repertoires in COVID-19. Study as a whole: Specimens from acute and convalescent COVID-19 originated in the United States, Italy and Spain.

Clones were read by immunoSEQ multiplex PCR, and TCRdb kept only the in-frame ones, dropping some. The sample holds approximately 100,000 clones; 65% to 85% are singletons and the top ten take roughly 10%. The CDR3 loop spans 14 amino acids. Trimming took 6 bases from V and 0 from J, leaving 9 bases between them. Germline values: CDR1 SNHLY, CDR2 FYNNEI. Sequencing was performed on peripheral blood. The rearrangement uses TRBV2 and TRBJ1-5, with TRBD1 as a possible D gene (5 bases). The sequence came from a woman older than 75 with acute or convalescent COVID-19. CDR3: CASRTDSSNQPQHF. CDR3 bases: TGTGCCAGCAGGACCGACAGTAGCAATCAGCCCCAGCATTTT.